The 30 T cell receptor beta chains given below trace back to one sample, sequenced in a study of CD8+ T cells in alopecia areata. Treatment defined: oral pan-JAK inhibitor, 5-10 mg twice daily. Following extraction, RNA underwent reverse transcription to cDNA, which served as the sequencing template. Only in-frame clones appear in the TCRdb table, and some are missing; sequencing was by immunoSEQ multiplex PCR. The table records roughly 99,000 clones, 65% to 85% of them present only once. The input for sequencing was CD8+ T cells sorted from blood, taken at week 24, from a patient treated with tofacitinib. The source of these receptors is a human donor with alopecia areata.

The chain recombines TRBV7-2 with TRBJ2-7; TRBD1 is a possible D gene (5 bases). Germline values: CDR1 SGHTA, CDR2 FQGNSA. The CDR3 loop spans 14 amino acids. Trimming left V 5 bases short and J 3 bases short, with 14 bases between. CDR3: CASSDSGNDYEQYF. The CDR3 DNA reads TGTGCCAGCAGCGATTCAGGGAATGACTACGAGCAGTACTTC.

This chain uses TRBV29-1 with TRBJ2-3; D call uncertain. CDR3 length: 13 residues. Germline assignment: CDR1 SQVTM and CDR2 ANQGSEA. The V gene lost 1 base and the J gene lost 7 bases, with 12 bases spanning the gap. CDR3 amino acids: CSVEAYGVYTQYF. In DNA form, the CDR3 reads TGCAGCGTTGAAGCTTATGGGGTCTATACGCAGTATTTT.

By share of the sample, this clone is medium-sized. The V and J genes are TRBV5-6 and TRBJ2-7, with 8 bases aligning to TRBD2. J gave up 5 bases and V 3 bases, and 13 bases lay outside the gene matches. Germline CDR1 is SGHDT and CDR2 is YYEEEE. CDR3 size: 16 residues. The DNA for the CDR3 is TGTGCCAGCAGCTCGATACCCGGGGGGGCCGCGGACGAGCAGTACTTC. Its translation is CASSSIPGGAADEQYF.

This chain links TRBV30 with TRBJ2-3; D is ambiguous. Trimming took 0 bases from V and 6 from J, leaving 7 bases between them. Germline V gene sequence: CDR1 GTSNPN, CDR2 SVGIG (reference sequence). The CDR3 has 12 residues. The CDR3 DNA follows: TGTGCCTGGAGTGTAGGGTCGGATACGCAGTATTTT. This gives the protein CAWSVGSDTQYF.

The chain carries TRBV21-1 and TRBJ2-7; the D call in the table, TRBD1, was not verified against the DNA. TRBV21-1 is shown as a pseudogene. The CDR3 covers 16 residues. Written as DNA, the CDR3 is TGTGCCAGCAGCCTTCTCCCGGGACAGGGTACTTACGAGCAGTACTTC. This codes for CASSLLPGQGTYEQYF.

The chain carries TRBV6-6 and TRBJ2-5; 8 nucleotides line up with TRBD2. The CDR3 totals 15 residues. The germline V gene has CDR1 MNHNY and CDR2 SVGAGI (reference sequence). Trimming cost V 5 bases and J 1 base; bases outside gene matches: 6. The CDR3, as DNA: TGTGCCAGCAGTCCGACTGCGGGGGGCCAAGAGACCCAGTACTTC. The encoded protein is CASSPTAGGQETQYF.

The chain recombines TRBV29-1 with TRBJ2-5, with D unresolved. CDR1 and CDR2 from the germline V gene are SQVTM and ANQGSEA. The CDR3 loop spans 14 amino acids. With 2 bases removed from V and 0 bases from J, the gap between germline ends came to 10 bases. This chain's CDR3 is CSVEKVGDQETQYF. The CDR3, as DNA: TGCAGCGTTGAAAAAGTTGGGGACCAAGAGACCCAGTACTTC.

This chain joins TRBV18 and TRBJ2-3; 7 bases fit TRBD2. V shed 3 bases, J shed 2 bases, and the junction held 5 bases outside the gene matches. There are 15 residues in the CDR3. Germline loops: CDR1 KGHSH, CDR2 LQKENI. In DNA, the CDR3 is TGTGCCAGCTCACCCCGGGGGGTCATCACAGATACGCAGTATTTT. It translates to CASSPRGVITDTQYF.

This clone has only one observation. The J gene is TRBJ2-1, the V gene TRBV29-1, with TRBD2 identical over 13 bases. The ends lost 7 bases at V and 7 bases at J; junction bases unmatched: 7. CDR1 SQVTM and CDR2 ANQGSEA come from the germline V gene. The CDR3 is made up of 14 amino acids. The CDR3 DNA is TGCAGCGACTCCGGGACTAGCGGGGCAAATGAGCAGTTCTTC. This sequence encodes CSDSGTSGANEQFF.

This clone has a single count. The J gene is TRBJ2-7, the V gene TRBV27, with D possibly being TRBD1 (5 bases). This CDR3 contains 15 residues. Germline loops: CDR1 MNHEY, CDR2 SMNVEV (reference sequence). The V and J ends lost 5 bases and 3 bases respectively, with 17 bases between them. CDR3 sequence reads: CASSPRQIVGYEQYF. CDR3 DNA sequence: TGTGCCAGCAGTCCAAGACAGATAGTAGGCTACGAGCAGTACTTC.

V usage is TRBV4-1 and J usage is TRBJ2-7; 8 bases align to TRBD1. CDR3 length equals 14 residues. The V gene's germline CDR1 is MGHRA and CDR2 YSYEKL. V shed 3 bases and J 5 bases; nucleotides not matched to a gene: 6. DNA for the CDR3: TGCGCCAGCAGCCATTTGACAGGGGAGGACGAGCAGTACTTC. This sequence encodes CASSHLTGEDEQYF.

The chain combines TRBV5-4 with TRBJ2-7; 9 bases agree with TRBD2. From germline, CDR1 is SGHNT and CDR2 YYREEE (reference sequence). CDR3 length equals 16 residues. V was clipped by 0 bases and J by 3 bases; unmatched bases: 7. This CDR3 is CASSLAPSGDDYEQYF. Here the CDR3 DNA reads TGTGCCAGCAGCTTGGCACCTAGCGGGGACGACTACGAGCAGTACTTC.

The chain recombines TRBV5-1 with TRBJ2-1; no clear D. Trimming removed 0 bases from V and 5 bases from J, with 12 bases in between. CDR3 length: 15 amino acids. The V gene's germline CDR1 is SGHRS and CDR2 YFSETQ. CDR3 nucleotides: TGCGCCAGCAGCTTGGCATCGGCGGCTAACAATGAGCAGTTCTTC. Encoded protein: CASSLASAANNEQFF.

The chain uses TRBV5-6 and TRBJ2-1, with D possibly matching TRBD2 (6 bases). Trimming took 4 bases from V and 7 from J, leaving 9 bases between them. Germline V gives CDR1 SGHDT, CDR2 YYEEEE. CDR3 size: 12 residues. Here the CDR3 reads CASSRRGNEQFF. The CDR3 DNA is TGTGCCAGCAGCCGGCGGGGTAATGAGCAGTTCTTC. Using reference TRBV5-6 and TRBJ2-1 for the parts outside the CDR3, the full variable domain is DAGVTQSPTHLIKTRGQQVTLRCSPKSGHDTVSWYQQALGQGPQFIFQYYEEEERQRGNFPDRFSGHQFPNYSSELNVNALLLGDSALYLCASSRRGNEQFFGPGTRLTVL.

The rearrangement uses TRBV7-9 and TRBJ1-1, with D possibly matching TRBD1 (6 bases). Between the trimmed V and J ends, which lost 5 bases and 8 bases, there was a span of 12 bases. This CDR3 comprises 12 residues. CDR1 and CDR2 (germline): SEHNR, FQNEAQ (reference sequence). CDR3 loop: CASSLGTPEAFF. The CDR3 coding sequence is TGTGCCAGCAGCCTTGGGACACCCGAAGCTTTCTTT.

The CDR3 DNA is TGCGCCAGCAGCCCCGGGGGGGTGAACACTGAAGCTTTCTTT. It specifies CASSPGGVNTEAFF. The chain couples TRBV4-1 to TRBJ1-1; the D gene is possibly TRBD1 (5 bases). The CDR3 is made up of 14 amino acids. CDR1 is MGHRA, CDR2 YSYEKL, per germline. V was cut by 4 bases and J by 0 bases, with 9 bases left in between.

The chain combines TRBV5-4 with TRBJ1-2, with D perhaps matching TRBD1 (5 bases). Trimming cost V 0 bases and J 4 bases, with 10 bases left between them. From germline, CDR1 is SGHNT and CDR2 YYREEE (reference sequence). The CDR3 totals 14 residues. The CDR3 nucleotides read TGTGCCAGCAGCTTGGCGGGGCTGATCTATGGCTACACCTTC. Translated, it gives CASSLAGLIYGYTF.

J is TRBJ2-5 and V is TRBV5-6, with 9 bases matching TRBD2. Germline assignment: CDR1 SGHDT and CDR2 YYEEEE. The V and J ends lost 3 bases and 5 bases, in that order; junction bases with no gene match: 5. The CDR3 contains 14 residues. CDR3 in amino acids: CASSSLAGRETQYF. The CDR3 DNA follows: TGTGCCAGCAGCTCGCTAGCGGGGCGGGAGACCCAGTACTTC. The full variable domain, its missing parts supplied by reference TRBV5-6 and TRBJ2-5, is DAGVTQSPTHLIKTRGQQVTLRCSPKSGHDTVSWYQQALGQGPQFIFQYYEEEERQRGNFPDRFSGHQFPNYSSELNVNALLLGDSALYLCASSSLAGRETQYFGPGTRLLVL.

The chain has TRBV29-1 and TRBJ2-5, with 7 nucleotides matching TRBD1. The CDR3 is 14 residues long. The ends lost 4 bases at V and 1 base at J; junction bases unmatched: 6. Germline lookup yields CDR1 SQVTM and CDR2 ANQGSEA. The DNA for the CDR3 is TGCAGCGTTGGCAGGACAGGATTCCAAGAGACCCAGTACTTC. Its translation: CSVGRTGFQETQYF. Filled out from reference TRBV29-1 and TRBJ2-5, the complete variable domain reads SAVISQKPSRDICQRGTSLTIQCQVDSQVTMMFWYRQQPGQSLTLIATANQGSEATYESGFVIDKFPISRPNLTFSTLTVSNMSPEDSSIYLCSVGRTGFQETQYFGPGTRLLVL.

This clone turned up a few times. This sequence joins TRBV29-1 and TRBJ2-7; 9 bases agree with TRBD1. The CDR3 is made up of 13 amino acids. Germline V gives CDR1 SQVTM, CDR2 ANQGSEA. Germline trimming cut 3 bases from V and 4 bases from J; bases unmatched to any gene: 4. The CDR3 coding sequence is TGCAGCGTTGACACAGGGGGCGATTACGAGCAGTACTTC. It yields the protein CSVDTGGDYEQYF.

CDR3 sequence (DNA): TGCAGCGTAGAACAGGGGGCACCCTACGAGCAGTACTTC. This gives the protein CSVEQGAPYEQYF. The rearrangement uses TRBV29-1 and TRBJ2-7; 9 bases align to TRBD1. Germline V gene lookup returns CDR1 SQVTM and CDR2 ANQGSEA. This CDR3 is built from 13 residues. J gave up 2 bases and V 6 bases, and 5 bases lay outside the gene matches.

The V and J genes are TRBV2 and TRBJ2-3, with D maybe TRBD2 (6 bases). V lost 5 bases, J lost 6 bases, and 18 bases lay in between. This CDR3 spans 15 amino acids. The germline V gene encodes CDR1 SNHLY and CDR2 FYNNEI. The CDR3 DNA reads TGTGCCAGCAGTTACGGGACTCCCCTGTCGGATACGCAGTATTTT. This translates into CASSYGTPLSDTQYF.

This clone was found a few times. CDR3 in amino acids: CASSYRTDTQYF. For the CDR3, the DNA is TGTGCCAGCAGTTACCGGACAGATACGCAGTATTTT. V and J are TRBV6-6 and TRBJ2-3; D is unresolved. Germline values: CDR1 MNHNY, CDR2 SVGAGI (reference sequence). The V end lost 2 bases, the J end lost 3 bases, and 3 bases lay between the germline ends. The CDR3 totals 12 residues.

This chain joins TRBV29-1 and TRBJ2-1; D is tentatively TRBD1 or TRBD2 (5 bases each). Germline CDR1 reads SQVTM; CDR2 reads ANQGSEA. V lost 1 base, J lost 0 bases, and 13 bases lay in between. The CDR3 contains 16 residues. Written as DNA, the CDR3 is TGCAGCGTTGAAGGTCCGGGACGGGCCTCCTACAATGAGCAGTTCTTC. Amino acid sequence: CSVEGPGRASYNEQFF.

This chain uses TRBV9 with TRBJ2-1; weak D call: TRBD1 (6 bases). V was pared by 0 bases and J by 8 bases, with 15 bases between. The V gene's germline CDR1 is SGDLS and CDR2 YYNGEE. CDR3 length: 15 residues. The DNA for the CDR3 is TGTGCCAGCAGCGTAGGAGGGGGAGTTGGCGATGAGCAGTTCTTC. It codes for CASSVGGGVGDEQFF.

This sequence joins TRBV27 and TRBJ2-3; no reliable D call. CDR1 and CDR2 (germline): MNHEY, SMNVEV (reference sequence). CDR3 length: 12 residues. V was shortened by 5 bases and J by 1 base, with 4 bases between the two germline ends. The CDR3 loop reads CASSPRTDTQYF. The CDR3 bases are TGTGCCAGCAGTCCCCGCACAGATACGCAGTATTTT.

This chain joins TRBV10-2 and TRBJ2-5; D ambiguous. The DNA end favors TRBJ2-7, so the J call may be wrong. CDR1 is WSHSY, CDR2 SAAADI, per germline. This CDR3 is built from 11 residues. CDR3 coding DNA: TGCGCCAGCGGGCCGTCCTACGAGCAGTACTTC. This translates into CASGPSYEQYF.

Regarding this clone: The CDR3 does not end in the conserved phenylalanine or tryptophan, so this is likely a read error. It is unclear where the CDR3 begins or ends on the DNA, so no DNA is shown, and the CDR3 is as TCRdb lists it. The chain's CDR3 is CASSDGVGTGDL. The chain is built from TRBV2 and TRBJ1-3; TRBD1 is the table's D call and was not checked against the DNA. The CDR3 is 12 amino acids long, termini counted. Germline CDR1 SNHLY, CDR2 FYNNEI.

The chain recombines TRBV4-3 with TRBJ2-1; TRBD2 aligns across 7 bases. There are 17 residues in the CDR3. The V gene end was trimmed by 0 bases and the J gene end by 0 bases; junction bases not matched to a gene: 5. Germline lookup yields CDR1 LGHNA and CDR2 YSLEER. The CDR3 nucleotides read TGCGCCAGCAGCCAAGAAGTGCGGGGGAACTCCTACAATGAGCAGTTCTTC. It specifies CASSQEVRGNSYNEQFF.

The chain is built from TRBV4-2 and TRBJ1-2; D is undetermined. Trimming removed 0 bases at V and 1 base at J, with 9 bases between. The CDR3 runs 15 residues. Germline V gene lookup returns CDR1 LGHNA and CDR2 YNFKEQ. The CDR3 sequence is CASSQDAGYNYGYTF. CDR3 DNA sequence: TGTGCCAGCAGCCAAGATGCGGGATATAACTATGGCTACACCTTC.